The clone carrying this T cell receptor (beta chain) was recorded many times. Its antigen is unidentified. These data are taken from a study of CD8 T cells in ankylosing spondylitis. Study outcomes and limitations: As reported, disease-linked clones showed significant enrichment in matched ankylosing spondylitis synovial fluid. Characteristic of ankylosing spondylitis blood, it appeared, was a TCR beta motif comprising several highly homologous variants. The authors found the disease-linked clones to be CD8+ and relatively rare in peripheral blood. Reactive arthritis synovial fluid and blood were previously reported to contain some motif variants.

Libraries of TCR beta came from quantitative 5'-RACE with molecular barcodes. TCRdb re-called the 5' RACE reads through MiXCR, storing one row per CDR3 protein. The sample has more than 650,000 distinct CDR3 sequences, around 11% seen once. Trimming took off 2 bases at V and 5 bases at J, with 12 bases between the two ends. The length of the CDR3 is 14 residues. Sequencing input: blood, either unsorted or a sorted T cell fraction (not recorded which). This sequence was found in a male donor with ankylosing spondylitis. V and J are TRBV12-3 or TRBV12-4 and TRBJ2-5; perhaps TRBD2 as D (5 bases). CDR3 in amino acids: CASSLRTTGETQYF. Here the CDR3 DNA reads TGTGCCAGCAGTTTACGGACCACGGGGGAGACCCAGTACTTC.